Below are 11 T cell receptor beta chains sequenced from a single sample in a study of control samples from healthy donors and cancer patients. Assay: immunoSEQ multiplex PCR; the TCRdb copy retains only in-frame clones and omits some. The sample has roughly 170,000 clones; just over 85% are singletons. The sample was blood. The source is a woman in her thirties in good health.

This clone was counted between two and nine times. This sequence joins TRBV5-1 and TRBJ1-2; unclear D gene. V lost 1 base to trimming and J lost 2 bases, with 6 bases between them. Germline lookup yields CDR1 SGHRS and CDR2 YFSETQ. This CDR3 region has 13 residues. The CDR3 bases are TGCGCCAGCAGCTTGTCAGCAAACTATGGCTACACCTTC. Its protein is CASSLSANYGYTF.

This chain connects TRBV6-2 or TRBV6-3 to TRBJ2-7; 9 bases agree with TRBD2. The CDR3 has 15 residues. V lost 5 bases and J lost 3; bases outside the gene matches: 8. Germline V gene data show CDR1 as MNHEY and CDR2 as SVGEGT. The CDR3 spells CASSNPPSGDYEQYF. In nucleotides, the CDR3 is TGTGCCAGCAGTAACCCTCCTAGCGGGGACTACGAGCAGTACTTC.

This chain uses TRBV11-3 with TRBJ2-2, with D perhaps matching TRBD1 (6 bases). The V gene's germline CDR1 is SGHNT and CDR2 YENEEA. The V gene lost 6 bases and the J gene lost 5 bases, with 10 bases spanning the gap. This CDR3 is built from 13 residues. CDR3 amino acids: CASSHTGTGELFF. CDR3 nucleotides: TGTGCCAGCAGTCACACAGGGACCGGGGAGCTGTTTTTT.

This clone was seen once. The chain couples TRBV6-5 to TRBJ2-5; TRBD1 matches 11 bases. Germline CDR1 is MNHEY and CDR2 is SVGAGI. This CDR3 comprises 15 residues. After removal of 5 bases from V and 5 bases from J, the junction contained 7 bases not matched to a gene. This CDR3 is CASSPGQGVFETQYF. For the CDR3, the DNA is TGTGCCAGCAGTCCGGGACAGGGGGTTTTTGAGACCCAGTACTTC.

V and J are TRBV6-5 and TRBJ2-5, with TRBD1 matching over 7 bases. The CDR3 loop spans 14 amino acids. CDR1 and CDR2 from the germline V gene are MNHEY and SVGAGI. V shed 6 bases and J 2 bases; nucleotides not matched to a gene: 6. The CDR3 loop is CASRDSGGQETQYF. In DNA, the CDR3 is TGTGCCAGCAGGGATTCAGGGGGACAAGAGACCCAGTACTTC.

The genes are TRBV19 and TRBJ1-5, with D unclear. The length of the CDR3 is 14 residues. Per germline, CDR1 LNHDA and CDR2 SQIVND (reference sequence). Trimming shortened V by 3 bases and J by 9 bases, and 15 bases separated the two germline ends. CDR3 sequence (DNA): TGTGCCAGTAGTATTAAGGAGAGTCGTAGGCCCCAGCATTTT. As protein: CASSIKESRRPQHF.

The genes are TRBV5-6 and TRBJ2-5; D is undetermined. The CDR3 contains 11 residues. V was pared by 4 bases and J by 3 bases, with 4 bases between. CDR1 is SGHDT, CDR2 YYEEEE, per germline. CDR3 in amino acids: CASSREETQYF. In DNA form, the CDR3 reads TGTGCCAGCAGCAGGGAAGAGACCCAGTACTTC.

The rearrangement links TRBV7-2 to TRBJ2-7; D is uncertain. CDR3 length equals 13 residues. Germline CDR1 reads SGHTA; CDR2 reads FQGNSA. Trimming stripped 5 bases from V and 5 bases from J, with 13 bases between. CDR3 sequence (DNA): TGTGCCAGCAGCCCCCGAGGTACGCACGAGCAGTACTTC. Encoded protein: CASSPRGTHEQYF.

The J gene is TRBJ2-1, the V gene TRBV2, with D possibly matching TRBD2 (6 bases). V lost 8 bases, J lost 9 bases, and 23 bases lay in between. The germline V gene encodes CDR1 SNHLY and CDR2 FYNNEI. CDR3 size: 15 residues. The CDR3 coding sequence is TGTGCCAGCTACCAGGCCGAGGGAGGTTGGTTTGAGCAGTTCTTC. Translation: CASYQAEGGWFEQFF.

This clone was seen a single time. J is TRBJ1-4 and V is TRBV7-9; 8 positions agree with TRBD1. Unmatched junction bases numbered 6, after V lost 4 bases and J lost 2 bases. The germline V gene has CDR1 SEHNR and CDR2 FQNEAQ (reference sequence). This CDR3 spans 16 amino acids. This CDR3 is CASSYQGAGTNEKLFF. The CDR3 coding sequence is TGTGCCAGCAGCTACCAGGGGGCTGGGACTAATGAAAAACTGTTTTTT.

The rearrangement links TRBV14 to TRBJ2-5; TRBD2 might be the D (6 bases). V lost 1 base and J lost 10, with 16 bases in between. There are 14 residues in the CDR3. The germline CDR1 and CDR2 sequences are SGHDN and FVKESK. The CDR3 sequence is CASSQVSGGDLQYF. The DNA of the CDR3 is TGTGCCAGCAGCCAAGTGAGCGGCGGGGACCTCCAGTACTTC.